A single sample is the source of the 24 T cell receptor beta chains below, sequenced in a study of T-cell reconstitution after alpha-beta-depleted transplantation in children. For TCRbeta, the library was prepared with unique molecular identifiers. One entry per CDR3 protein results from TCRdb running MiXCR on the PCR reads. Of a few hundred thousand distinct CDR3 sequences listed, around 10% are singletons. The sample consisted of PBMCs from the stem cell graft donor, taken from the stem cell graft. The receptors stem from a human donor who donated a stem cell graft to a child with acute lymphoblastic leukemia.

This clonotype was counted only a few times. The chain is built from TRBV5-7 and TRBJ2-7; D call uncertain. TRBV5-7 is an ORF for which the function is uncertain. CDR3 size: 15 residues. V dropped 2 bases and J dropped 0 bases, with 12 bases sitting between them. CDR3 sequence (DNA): TGTGCCAGCAGCTTAGGCGACTCTTACTCCTACGAGCAGTACTTC. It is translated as CASSLGDSYSYEQYF.

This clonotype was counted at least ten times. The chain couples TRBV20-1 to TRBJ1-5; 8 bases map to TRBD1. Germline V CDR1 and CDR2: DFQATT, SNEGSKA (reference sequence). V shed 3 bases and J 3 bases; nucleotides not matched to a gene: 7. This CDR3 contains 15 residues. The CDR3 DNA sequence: TGCAGTGCTAGCCCCGGACAGGGAGACAATCAGCCCCAGCATTTT. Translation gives CSASPGQGDNQPQHF.

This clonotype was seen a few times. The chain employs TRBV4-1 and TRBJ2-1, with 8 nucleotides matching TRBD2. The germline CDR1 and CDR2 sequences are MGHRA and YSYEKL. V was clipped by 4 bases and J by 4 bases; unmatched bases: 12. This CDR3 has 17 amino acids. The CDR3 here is CASSLLWTSTEYNEQFF. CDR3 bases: TGCGCCAGCAGCCTGCTATGGACTAGCACCGAATACAATGAGCAGTTCTTC.

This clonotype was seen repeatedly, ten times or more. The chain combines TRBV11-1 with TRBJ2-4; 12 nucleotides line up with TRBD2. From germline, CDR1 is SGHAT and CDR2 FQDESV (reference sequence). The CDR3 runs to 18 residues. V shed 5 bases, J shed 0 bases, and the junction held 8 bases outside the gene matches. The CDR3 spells CASSPEPGLAGAKNIQYF. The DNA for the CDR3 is TGTGCCAGCAGCCCGGAACCGGGACTAGCGGGAGCCAAAAACATTCAGTACTTC.

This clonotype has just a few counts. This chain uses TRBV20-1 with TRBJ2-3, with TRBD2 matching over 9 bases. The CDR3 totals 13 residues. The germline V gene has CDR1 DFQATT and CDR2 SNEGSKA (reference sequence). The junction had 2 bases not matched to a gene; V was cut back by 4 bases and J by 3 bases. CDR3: CSATGLATDTQYF. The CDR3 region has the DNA TGCAGTGCTACGGGACTAGCAACAGATACGCAGTATTTT.

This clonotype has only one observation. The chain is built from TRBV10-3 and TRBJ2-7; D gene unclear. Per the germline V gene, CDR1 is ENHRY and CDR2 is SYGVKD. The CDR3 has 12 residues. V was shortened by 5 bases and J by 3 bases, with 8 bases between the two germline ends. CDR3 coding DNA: TGTGCCATCAGTTCGTTAAGCTACGAGCAGTACTTC. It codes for CAISSLSYEQYF.

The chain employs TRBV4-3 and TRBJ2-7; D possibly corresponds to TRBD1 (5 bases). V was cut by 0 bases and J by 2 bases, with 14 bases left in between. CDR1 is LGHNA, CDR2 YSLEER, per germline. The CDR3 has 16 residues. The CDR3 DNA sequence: TGCGCCAGCAGCCAAGATCCAAGGGGTACCACCTACGAGCAGTACTTC. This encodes CASSQDPRGTTYEQYF.

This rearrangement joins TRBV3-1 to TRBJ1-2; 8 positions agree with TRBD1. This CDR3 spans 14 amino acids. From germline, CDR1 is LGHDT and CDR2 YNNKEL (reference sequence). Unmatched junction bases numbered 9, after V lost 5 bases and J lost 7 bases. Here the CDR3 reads CASSSPRGRGGYTF. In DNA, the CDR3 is TGTGCCAGCAGCTCTCCCAGGGGGCGCGGTGGCTACACCTTC.

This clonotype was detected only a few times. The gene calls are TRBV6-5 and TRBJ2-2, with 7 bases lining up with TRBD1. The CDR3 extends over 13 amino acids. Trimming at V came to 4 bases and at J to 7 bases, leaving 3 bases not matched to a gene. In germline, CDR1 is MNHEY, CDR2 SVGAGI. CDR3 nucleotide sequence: TGTGCCAGCAGTTCGACAGGGCACGGGGAGCTGTTTTTT. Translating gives CASSSTGHGELFF.

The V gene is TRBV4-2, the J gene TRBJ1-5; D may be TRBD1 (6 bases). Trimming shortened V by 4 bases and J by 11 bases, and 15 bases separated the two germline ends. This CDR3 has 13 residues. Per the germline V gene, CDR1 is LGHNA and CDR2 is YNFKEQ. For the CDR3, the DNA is TGTGCCAGCAGCCGCGACAGGCCCTCAGCCCAGCATTTT. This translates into CASSRDRPSAQHF.

DNA for the CDR3: TGTGCCAGCAGCTTCACGAGGACTAGCCTTGAGCAGTTCTTC. Its translation is CASSFTRTSLEQFF. The V gene is TRBV7-2, the J gene TRBJ2-1, with 8 nucleotides matching TRBD2. CDR1 and CDR2 from the germline V gene are SGHTA and FQGNSA. The J segment lost 9 bases and the V segment lost 3 bases, leaving 7 bases of the junction unmatched. This CDR3 has 14 amino acids.

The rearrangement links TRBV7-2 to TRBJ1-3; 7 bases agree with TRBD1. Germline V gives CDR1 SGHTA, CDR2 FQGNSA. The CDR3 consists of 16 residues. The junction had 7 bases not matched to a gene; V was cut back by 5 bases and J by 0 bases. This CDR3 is CASSRSGTVSGNTIYF. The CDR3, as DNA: TGTGCCAGCAGCCGGTCAGGGACAGTCTCTGGAAACACCATATATTTT.

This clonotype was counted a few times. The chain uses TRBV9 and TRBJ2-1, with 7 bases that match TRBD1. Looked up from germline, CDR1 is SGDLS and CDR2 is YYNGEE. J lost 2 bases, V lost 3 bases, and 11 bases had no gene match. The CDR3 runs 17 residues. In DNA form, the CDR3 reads TGTGCCAGCAGCGACAATCAGGGGGTGGGCGCCTACAATGAGCAGTTCTTC. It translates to CASSDNQGVGAYNEQFF.

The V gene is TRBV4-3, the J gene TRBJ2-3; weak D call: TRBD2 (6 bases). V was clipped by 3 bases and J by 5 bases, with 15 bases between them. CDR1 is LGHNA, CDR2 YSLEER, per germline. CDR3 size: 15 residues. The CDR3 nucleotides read TGCGCCAGCAGCCAGTTGACTAGAGCCGGAGATACGCAGTATTTT. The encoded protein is CASSQLTRAGDTQYF.

Here the CDR3 reads CSAREGGVETQYF. CDR3 nucleotides: TGCAGTGCTAGAGAAGGGGGCGTAGAGACCCAGTACTTC. The chain uses TRBV20-1 and TRBJ2-5; 7 bases align to TRBD1. J gave up 4 bases and V 0 bases, and 2 bases lay outside the gene matches. Per the germline V gene, CDR1 is DFQATT and CDR2 is SNEGSKA (reference sequence). This CDR3 contains 13 residues.

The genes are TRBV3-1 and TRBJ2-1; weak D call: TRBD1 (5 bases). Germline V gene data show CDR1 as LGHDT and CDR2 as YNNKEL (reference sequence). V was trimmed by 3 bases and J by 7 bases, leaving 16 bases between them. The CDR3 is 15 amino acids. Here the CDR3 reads CASSQNQGGNNEQFF. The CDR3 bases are TGTGCCAGCAGCCAGAATCAGGGTGGGAATAATGAGCAGTTCTTC.

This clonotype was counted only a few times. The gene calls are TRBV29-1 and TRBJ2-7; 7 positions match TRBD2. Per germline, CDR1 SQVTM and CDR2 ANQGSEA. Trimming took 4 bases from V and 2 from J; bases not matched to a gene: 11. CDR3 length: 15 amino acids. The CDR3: CSVGDYRRRTYEQYF. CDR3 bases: TGCAGCGTTGGGGACTACCGAAGAAGGACCTACGAGCAGTACTTC.

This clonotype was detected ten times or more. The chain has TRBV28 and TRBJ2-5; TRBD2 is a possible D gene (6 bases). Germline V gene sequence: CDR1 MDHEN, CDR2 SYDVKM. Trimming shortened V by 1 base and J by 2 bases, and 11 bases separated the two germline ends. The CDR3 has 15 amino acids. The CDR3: CASSLLADDQETQYF. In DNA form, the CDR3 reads TGTGCCAGCAGTTTATTAGCGGATGATCAAGAGACCCAGTACTTC. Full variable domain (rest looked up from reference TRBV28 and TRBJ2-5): DVKVTQSSRYLVKRTGEKVFLECVQDMDHENMFWYRQDPGLGLRLIYFSYDVKMKEKGDIPEGYSVSREKKERFSLILESASTNQTSMYLCASSLLADDQETQYFGPGTRLLVL.

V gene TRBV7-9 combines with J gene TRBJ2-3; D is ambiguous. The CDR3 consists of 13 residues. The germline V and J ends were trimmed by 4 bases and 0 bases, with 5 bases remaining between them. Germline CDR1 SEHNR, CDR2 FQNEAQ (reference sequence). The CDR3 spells CASSSISTDTQYF. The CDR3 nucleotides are TGTGCCAGCAGCTCAATTAGCACAGATACGCAGTATTTT.

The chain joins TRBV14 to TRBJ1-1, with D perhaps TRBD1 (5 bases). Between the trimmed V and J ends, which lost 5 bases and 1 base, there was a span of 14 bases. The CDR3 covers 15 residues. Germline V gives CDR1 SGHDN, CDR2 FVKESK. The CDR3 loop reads CASSLPRDRNTEAFF. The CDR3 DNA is TGTGCCAGCAGCTTACCCAGGGATAGGAACACTGAAGCTTTCTTT.

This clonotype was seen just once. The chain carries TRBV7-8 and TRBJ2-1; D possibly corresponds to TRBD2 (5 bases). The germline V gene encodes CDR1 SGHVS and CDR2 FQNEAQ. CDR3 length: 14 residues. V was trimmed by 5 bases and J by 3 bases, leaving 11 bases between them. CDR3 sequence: CASSREDYYNEQFF. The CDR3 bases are TGTGCCAGCAGCAGAGAAGACTACTACAATGAGCAGTTCTTC.

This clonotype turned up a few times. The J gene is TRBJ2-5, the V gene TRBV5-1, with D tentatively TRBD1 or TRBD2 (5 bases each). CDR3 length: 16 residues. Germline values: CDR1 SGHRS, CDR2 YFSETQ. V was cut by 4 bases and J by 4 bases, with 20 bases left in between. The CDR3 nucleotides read TGCGCCAGCAGCGGATCCCGGGACGTAGAACGAGAGACCCAGTACTTC. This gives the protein CASSGSRDVERETQYF.

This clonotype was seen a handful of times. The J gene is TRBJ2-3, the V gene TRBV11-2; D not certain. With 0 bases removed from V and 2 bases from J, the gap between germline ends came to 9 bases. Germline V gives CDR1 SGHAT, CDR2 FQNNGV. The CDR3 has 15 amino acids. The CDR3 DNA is TGTGCCAGCAGCTTAGATTCTATTTTCACAGATACGCAGTATTTT. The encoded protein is CASSLDSIFTDTQYF.

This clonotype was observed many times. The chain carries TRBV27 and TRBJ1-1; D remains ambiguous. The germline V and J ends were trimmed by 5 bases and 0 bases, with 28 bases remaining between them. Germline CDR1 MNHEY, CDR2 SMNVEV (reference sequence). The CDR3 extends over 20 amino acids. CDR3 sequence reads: CASSGEGSGSPRLMNTEAFF. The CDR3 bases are TGTGCCAGCAGTGGGGAGGGATCGGGATCACCCCGTCTAATGAACACTGAAGCTTTCTTT.